This T cell receptor (beta chain) was profiled in a study of cytomegalovirus exposure and HLA in healthy donors. Germline CDR1 is MDHEN and CDR2 is SYDVKM. The CDR3 extends over 12 amino acids. The germline V and J ends were trimmed by 6 bases and 5 bases, with 8 bases remaining between them. Findings and caveats of the study: With later analysis, a missense DCLRE1C variant became linked to TCR beta V- and J-gene trimming.

Primers: 60 Vbeta forward and 13 Jbeta reverse. Produced via immunoSEQ multiplex PCR; TCRdb's table is partial and in-frame only. Seen here are 150,000 to 200,000 clones, around four fifths observed once, and the top ten hold roughly 1.3%. A remark on this clone: What it binds is unknown.

This rearrangement joins TRBV28 to TRBJ1-5; D is possibly TRBD1 (6 bases). This sequence was found in a man younger than 40 in good health and CMV-seronegative. Sequenced: PBMCs. DNA of the CDR3: TGTGCCAGCAGAAACAGGGATCAGCCCCAGCATTTT. This codes for CASRNRDQPQHF.